The 31 T cell receptor beta chains presented below share a single source sample, sequenced in a study of human T cells and chemical hapten exposure. The sample's time point: patch test 2, 6 weeks after DPC sensitization. The treatment was: therapeutic diphenylcyclopropenone sensitization with weekly scalp DPC. The authors extracted total RNA from unfractionated whole blood. TCRdb re-called the RACE reads with MiXCR, one entry per CDR3 protein. The table lists tens of thousands of distinct CDR3 sequences, 9.6% of them singletons, with more than 13% in the top ten. The sequencing used whole blood, collected in connection with sensitization to the hapten diphenylcyclopropenone (DPC). The receptors originated from a young woman with alopecia areata. Some clones in this sample may be carry-over from other donors' samples.

This clonotype was counted many times. The genes are TRBV11-2 and TRBJ2-2, with TRBD2 identical over 9 bases. The CDR3 has 17 amino acids. Germline V gene sequence: CDR1 SGHAT, CDR2 FQNNGV. V shed 2 bases, J shed 1 base, and the junction held 5 bases outside the gene matches. CDR3: CASSLSGGLMNTGELFF. In DNA form, the CDR3 reads TGTGCCAGCAGCTTAAGCGGGGGGCTGATGAACACCGGGGAGCTGTTTTTT.

V gene TRBV15 combines with J gene TRBJ1-5; 7 nucleotides match TRBD1. V was clipped by 5 bases and J by 5 bases; unmatched bases: 0. Germline V gene sequence: CDR1 LNHNV, CDR2 YYDKDF (reference sequence). CDR3 size: 12 residues. CDR3 loop: CATSGQDQPQHF. The DNA of the CDR3 is TGTGCCACCAGCGGACAGGATCAGCCCCAGCATTTT.

CDR3 region: CASSSGGEKTQYF. The CDR3 DNA sequence: TGTGCCAGCAGCTCCGGGGGGGAGAAGACCCAGTACTTC. The chain couples TRBV7-2 to TRBJ2-5, with 8 bases matching TRBD2. Germline CDR1 reads SGHTA; CDR2 reads FQGNSA. After removal of 4 bases from V and 6 bases from J, the junction contained 4 bases not matched to a gene. The CDR3 is 13 residues long. The complete variable domain, with remaining parts taken from reference TRBV7-2 and TRBJ2-5, reads GAGVSQSPSNKVTEKGKDVELRCDPISGHTALYWYRQSLGQGLEFLIYFQGNSAPDKSGLPSDRFSAERTGGSVSTLTIQRTQQEDSAVYLCASSSGGEKTQYFGPGTRLLVL.

This clonotype came up many times. The rearrangement links TRBV28 to TRBJ2-7; D may correspond to TRBD1 or TRBD2 (5 bases each). Germline V gene sequence: CDR1 MDHEN, CDR2 SYDVKM. Trimming took 6 bases from V and 3 from J, leaving 15 bases between them. The CDR3 runs to 14 residues. CDR3 residues: CASRDRGPVYEQYF. CDR3 nucleotides: TGTGCCAGCAGAGACCGGGGACCTGTCTACGAGCAGTACTTC.

This clonotype was seen just once. The chain joins TRBV2 to TRBJ1-2, with D possibly matching TRBD1 (5 bases). Per the germline V gene, CDR1 is SNHLY and CDR2 is FYNNEI. This CDR3 is built from 14 residues. V lost 6 bases and J 5 bases, leaving 16 bases between the germline ends. The CDR3 spells CASRPDSHGYGYTF. CDR3 bases: TGTGCCAGCAGGCCAGACAGTCACGGATATGGCTACACCTTC.

This clonotype occurred many times. This chain uses TRBV2 with TRBJ2-5, with 7 bases matching TRBD1. The CDR3 sequence is 13 residues long. Germline CDR1 reads SNHLY; CDR2 reads FYNNEI. Trimming removed 5 bases from V and 7 bases from J; junction bases left unmatched: 7. Here the CDR3 reads CASSRDSGGTQYF. The CDR3, as DNA: TGTGCCAGCAGTAGGGACAGCGGCGGGACCCAGTACTTC. Looking up the rest from reference TRBV2 and TRBJ2-5 gives the full variable domain: EPEVTQTPSHQVTQMGQEVILRCVPISNHLYFYWYRQILGQKVEFLVSFYNNEISEKSEIFDDQFSVERPDGSNFTLKIRSTKLEDSAMYFCASSRDSGGTQYFGPGTRLLVL.

This clonotype has just a few counts. This chain links TRBV4-1 with TRBJ2-3; D not certain. The V end lost 3 bases, the J end lost 6 bases, and 10 bases lay between the germline ends. Per germline, CDR1 MGHRA and CDR2 YSYEKL. The CDR3 sequence is 13 residues long. The CDR3 nucleotides read TGCGCCAGCAGCCACGCCATAGGGGATACGCAGTATTTT. It encodes CASSHAIGDTQYF.

This clonotype has more than one count but fewer than ten. This chain connects TRBV12-3 or TRBV12-4 to TRBJ2-7; D not certain. This CDR3 is 14 amino acids long. V was trimmed by 7 bases and J by 2 bases, leaving 15 bases between them. CDR3 bases: TGTGCCAGCACCTCCCGGTCTAGTCCCTACGAGCAGTACTTC. This gives the protein CASTSRSSPYEQYF.

This clonotype was picked up many times. This chain links TRBV5-6 with TRBJ1-2; D may be TRBD1 (6 bases). The CDR3 totals 12 residues. Trimming stripped 4 bases from V and 5 bases from J, with 9 bases between. CDR1 and CDR2 from the germline V gene are SGHDT and YYEEEE. The CDR3 DNA is TGTGCCAGCAGCACACAGGGATATGGCTACACCTTC. Encoded protein: CASSTQGYGYTF.

The rearrangement links TRBV28 to TRBJ2-7, with 9 nucleotides matching TRBD2. Per germline, CDR1 MDHEN and CDR2 SYDVKM. Trimming took 10 bases from V and 1 from J; bases not matched to a gene: 8. The CDR3 covers 14 residues. The chain's CDR3 is CAISRGGMSYEQYF. DNA for the CDR3: TGTGCCATCTCGCGGGGGGGCATGTCCTACGAGCAGTACTTC.

The sample holds a few counts of this clonotype. The chain is built from TRBV30 and TRBJ2-7; no firm D call. The CDR3 covers 12 residues. Germline V gene data show CDR1 as GTSNPN and CDR2 as SVGIG (reference sequence). V lost 4 bases to trimming and J lost 3 bases, with 10 bases between them. CDR3 residues: CAWNSAGYEQYF. In DNA, the CDR3 is TGTGCCTGGAATTCTGCCGGCTACGAGCAGTACTTC.

The rearrangement uses TRBV29-1 and TRBJ1-1; D possibly corresponds to TRBD1 (5 bases). The CDR3 covers 12 residues. The V gene's germline CDR1 is SQVTM and CDR2 ANQGSEA. Trimming shortened V by 7 bases and J by 0 bases, and 9 bases separated the two germline ends. The CDR3 spells CSALTVNTEAFF. The CDR3 DNA reads TGCAGCGCCTTGACAGTGAACACTGAAGCTTTCTTT.

This clonotype occurred a few times. This sequence joins TRBV10-3 and TRBJ2-3; tentatively, D is TRBD1 or TRBD2 (5 bases each). The V end lost 0 bases, the J end lost 4 bases, and 5 bases lay between the germline ends. Germline CDR1 reads ENHRY; CDR2 reads SYGVKD. CDR3 length: 13 residues. The CDR3: CAISESGADTQYF. In DNA, the CDR3 is TGTGCCATCAGTGAGTCGGGGGCAGATACGCAGTATTTT.

This clonotype was detected only a few times. The chain employs TRBV10-3 and TRBJ1-2, with no clear D. Germline CDR1 and CDR2: ENHRY and SYGVKD. Trimming removed 2 bases at V and 4 bases at J, with 5 bases between. The CDR3 loop spans 12 amino acids. CDR3 amino acids: CAISEDVYGYTF. CDR3 coding DNA: TGTGCCATCAGTGAGGACGTCTATGGCTACACCTTC.

This clonotype was counted a few times. In DNA form, the CDR3 reads TGCGCCAGCAAGAACAGGCTGGGGAGCACCGGGGAGCTGTTTTTT. This gives the protein CASKNRLGSTGELFF. The J gene is TRBJ2-2, the V gene TRBV5-1; D may correspond to TRBD1 or TRBD2 (5 bases each). V was pared by 6 bases and J by 4 bases, with 16 bases between. Germline V lookup: CDR1 SGHRS, CDR2 YFSETQ. This CDR3 contains 15 residues.

This rearrangement joins TRBV7-2 to TRBJ2-5; D remains ambiguous. V lost 1 base to trimming and J lost 1 base, with 7 bases between them. The CDR3 has 14 amino acids. Germline assignment: CDR1 SGHTA and CDR2 FQGNSA. CDR3 protein: CASSLGRLQETQYF. The DNA for the CDR3 is TGTGCCAGCAGCTTAGGGCGGCTCCAAGAGACCCAGTACTTC.

This clonotype was recorded at least ten times. V gene TRBV28 combines with J gene TRBJ1-4; no clear D gene. V was cut by 6 bases and J by 3 bases, with 14 bases left in between. The CDR3 is made up of 15 amino acids. CDR1 and CDR2 from the germline V gene are MDHEN and SYDVKM. The CDR3 nucleotides read TGTGCCAGCAGCCTCTCCTCGGCCCCTAATGAAAAACTGTTTTTT. Protein: CASSLSSAPNEKLFF.

The sample holds a few counts of this clonotype. V is TRBV20-1 and J is TRBJ1-1, with unresolved D. Germline lookup yields CDR1 DFQATT and CDR2 SNEGSKA (reference sequence). The CDR3 is 11 residues long. The V end was cut by 3 bases, the J end by 6 bases, with 8 bases between. CDR3 in DNA: TGCAGTGCTAGGGGTGGCGCTGAAGCTTTCTTT. Translated: CSARGGAEAFF.

The genes are TRBV5-4 and TRBJ2-7; 10 nucleotides match TRBD1. This CDR3 spans 15 amino acids. V trimming: 1 base; J trimming: 4 bases; junction bases outside the gene matches: 5. Germline V CDR1 and CDR2: SGHNT, YYREEE (reference sequence). The CDR3 is CASSLMDRGTYEQYF. CDR3 sequence (DNA): TGTGCCAGCAGCTTGATGGACAGGGGGACGTACGAGCAGTACTTC.

In this sample, this clonotype turned up many times. The CDR3 nucleotides are TGTGCCAGCAGTACCTCCCGGGGGAAATCCTACAATGAGCAGTTCTTC. It specifies CASSTSRGKSYNEQFF. The rearrangement links TRBV6-2 or TRBV6-3 to TRBJ2-1; a weak D match, TRBD2 (6 bases). CDR1 MNHEY and CDR2 SVGEGT come from the germline V gene. V was trimmed by 5 bases and J by 1 base, leaving 15 bases between them. The CDR3 loop spans 16 amino acids.

The chain has TRBV6-1 and TRBJ2-4, with D maybe TRBD1 (6 bases). Germline-derived CDR1 and CDR2 are MNHNS and SASEGT. Trimming removed 3 bases from V and 0 bases from J, with 9 bases in between. This CDR3 spans 15 amino acids. This CDR3 is CASSDRGRAKNIQYF. CDR3 nucleotide sequence: TGTGCCAGCAGTGACAGGGGTCGAGCCAAAAACATTCAGTACTTC.

This clonotype was observed at least ten times. DNA for the CDR3: TGTGCCAGCAGTTACCGGGACAATCAGCCCCAGCATTTT. This translates into CASSYRDNQPQHF. This sequence joins TRBV6-5 and TRBJ1-5, with D unclear. This CDR3 spans 13 amino acids. V shed 2 bases and J shed 3 bases, with 5 bases lying between them. Germline CDR1 reads MNHEY; CDR2 reads SVGAGI.

This clonotype was seen a few times. The V gene is TRBV15, the J gene TRBJ1-2; tentative D call: TRBD1 (5 bases). There are 14 residues in the CDR3. Per germline, CDR1 LNHNV and CDR2 YYDKDF (reference sequence). V was cut by 4 bases and J by 8 bases, with 17 bases left in between. CDR3 protein: CATSTTRDPGGYTF. The CDR3 nucleotides read TGTGCCACCAGCACAACCCGGGACCCCGGGGGCTACACCTTC.

V and J are TRBV28 and TRBJ2-7; D is tentatively TRBD1 or TRBD2 (5 bases each). The CDR3 contains 13 residues. The V gene lost 6 bases and the J gene lost 0 bases, with 9 bases spanning the gap. The germline CDR1 and CDR2 sequences are MDHEN and SYDVKM. For the CDR3, the DNA is TGTGCCAGCAGCCTAGGGACCTCCTACGAGCAGTACTTC. Protein: CASSLGTSYEQYF.

This clonotype has just a few counts. The CDR3 DNA is TGTGCCAGCAGCACCGGGACAGGGTACGGTTCACCCCTCCACTTT. This codes for CASSTGTGYGSPLHF. The chain couples TRBV7-6 to TRBJ1-6; 9 bases align to TRBD1. CDR1 and CDR2 from the germline V gene are SGHVS and FNYEAQ. Trimming removed 5 bases from V and 9 bases from J; junction bases left unmatched: 8. This CDR3 contains 15 residues.

CDR3 in amino acids: CSVEGGQGLPGQYF. The CDR3, as DNA: TGCAGCGTTGAGGGAGGACAGGGACTACCGGGGCAGTACTTC. The J gene is TRBJ2-7, the V gene TRBV29-1; tentative D call: TRBD1 (8 bases). The CDR3 loop spans 14 amino acids. Trimming left V 3 bases short and J 9 bases short, with 21 bases between. The germline CDR1 and CDR2 sequences are SQVTM and ANQGSEA.

There are many counts of this clonotype. The gene calls are TRBV12-3 or TRBV12-4 and TRBJ1-6; 10 bases are shared with TRBD1. The CDR3 is made up of 15 amino acids. After removal of 3 bases from V and 10 bases from J, the junction contained 6 bases not matched to a gene. As DNA, the CDR3 is TGTGCCAGCAGTTTTGGCGGGACAGGGGACTCACCCCTCCACTTT. It yields the protein CASSFGGTGDSPLHF.

V and J are TRBV29-1 and TRBJ2-1; TRBD2 aligns across 9 bases. Germline lookup yields CDR1 SQVTM and CDR2 ANQGSEA. The CDR3 has 13 residues. With 4 bases clipped from V and 9 bases from J, the junction kept 7 bases outside the gene matches. The chain's CDR3 is CSVVGAGGREQFF. CDR3 DNA sequence: TGCAGCGTTGTAGGAGCGGGGGGTCGTGAGCAGTTCTTC.

This clonotype was found many times. The chain combines TRBV18 with TRBJ2-5; D might be TRBD1 or TRBD2, each matching 5 bases. Per germline, CDR1 KGHSH and CDR2 LQKENI. The length of the CDR3 is 12 residues. Trimming left V 4 bases short and J 2 bases short, with 5 bases between. The DNA of the CDR3 is TGTGCCAGCTCACGGGGGCAAGAGACCCAGTACTTC. Translating gives CASSRGQETQYF.

This clonotype was observed at least ten times. V is TRBV6-5 and J is TRBJ1-2; 8 bases align to TRBD1. CDR1 MNHEY and CDR2 SVGAGI come from the germline V gene. V lost 4 bases to trimming and J lost 5 bases; unmatched junction nucleotides: 6. This CDR3 spans 14 amino acids. CDR3 nucleotides: TGTGCCAGCAGTTCAGACAGGGGCAGATATGGCTACACCTTC. Translation: CASSSDRGRYGYTF.

CDR3 sequence: CASSLAQLIAKNIQYF. The CDR3, as DNA: TGTGCCAGCAGTTTAGCGCAGCTTATAGCCAAAAACATTCAGTACTTC. The rearrangement uses TRBV12-3 or TRBV12-4 and TRBJ2-4; no reliable D call. CDR3 length equals 16 residues. The V end lost 0 bases, the J end lost 0 bases, and 9 bases lay between the germline ends.